These 32 T cell receptor beta chains were all obtained from the same sample, sequenced in a study of shared clonotypes between healthy human individuals (dated by TCRdb to about 2020). Receptors were amplified or captured by the immunoSEQ multiplex PCR assay. Imported from immuneACCESS, the table was reduced by TCRdb to in-frame sequences with V and J called. These copies leave out some clones; in studies compared against another copy, an unresolved V gene accounts for under half, and the cause of the remainder is not known. The sample table lists over 2 million clones, about nine tenths of them with a count of one. Around 0.38% of the sample is in the top ten clones. Sequenced material: naive CD4+ T cells from PBMCs. The intended sense of this specimen's cell subset or site label: CD45RA+ positively selected. These receptors came from a man younger than 30 in good health. Some clones in this sample may be carry-over from other donors' samples.

The chain combines TRBV5-1 with TRBJ1-1; TRBD1 matches at 8 bases. This CDR3 has 15 amino acids. The germline CDR1 and CDR2 sequences are SGHRS and YFSETQ. V lost 4 bases and J lost 6; bases outside the gene matches: 11. The CDR3 here is CASSDQGAGGAEAFF. The CDR3, as DNA: TGCGCCAGCAGCGATCAGGGGGCTGGAGGCGCTGAAGCTTTCTTT.

The chain recombines TRBV2 with TRBJ2-4; D remains unclear. The CDR3 consists of 11 residues. Germline V gene lookup returns CDR1 SNHLY and CDR2 FYNNEI. As DNA, the CDR3 is TGTGCGACTCTAGCCAAAAACATTCAGTACTTC. Protein: CATLAKNIQYF.

The chain combines TRBV11-2 with TRBJ2-5; 14 bases match TRBD2. V lost 4 bases and J lost 5; bases outside the gene matches: 9. The CDR3 is 17 residues long. Looked up from germline, CDR1 is SGHAT and CDR2 is FQNNGV. CDR3 in DNA: TGTGCCAGCAGCTCCATACGTCGGACTAGCGGGAGGGAGACCCAGTACTTC. It yields the protein CASSSIRRTSGRETQYF. The full variable domain, with the rest looked up from reference TRBV11-2 and TRBJ2-5, is EAGVAQSPRYKIIEKRQSVAFWCNPISGHATLYWYQQILGQGPKLLIQFQNNGVVDDSQLPKDRFSAERLKGVDSTLKIQPAKLEDSAVYLCASSSIRRTSGRETQYFGPGTRLLVL.

V usage is TRBV10-1 and J usage is TRBJ2-1; maybe TRBD2 (6 bases). Trimming removed 4 bases from V and 0 bases from J, with 13 bases in between. The germline gives CDR1 WNHNN, CDR2 SYGVQD (reference sequence). This CDR3 contains 16 residues. CDR3 DNA: TGCGCCAGCAGTGGTAGCGGAGCCCGCTCCTACAATGAGCAGTTCTTC. Amino acids: CASSGSGARSYNEQFF.

The chain is built from TRBV23-1 and TRBJ2-2; D remains ambiguous. TRBV23-1 is identified as an open reading frame with a role that is uncertain. The germline V and J ends were trimmed by 2 bases and 9 bases, with 10 bases remaining between them. CDR3 length equals 13 residues. In DNA, the CDR3 is TGCGCCAGCAGTCAAGGTTCGCACCGGGAGCTGTTTTTT. Its translation: CASSQGSHRELFF.

The J gene is TRBJ1-2, the V gene TRBV6-1, with D perhaps matching TRBD1 (6 bases). The CDR3 sequence is 14 residues long. Germline V gene data show CDR1 as MNHNS and CDR2 as SASEGT. With 1 base removed from V and 4 bases from J, the gap between germline ends came to 10 bases. The CDR3 loop reads CASSEDRASYGYTF. CDR3 nucleotide sequence: TGTGCCAGCAGTGAAGACAGGGCCAGCTATGGCTACACCTTC.

The chain carries TRBV2 and TRBJ2-1; D is unresolved. The CDR3 runs 12 residues. Germline V gene sequence: CDR1 SNHLY, CDR2 FYNNEI. Trimming removed 6 bases at V and 10 bases at J, with 13 bases between. This chain's CDR3 is CASRSSLLEQFF. Written as DNA, the CDR3 is TGTGCCAGCAGGTCTAGTCTTTTGGAGCAGTTCTTC.

The chain couples TRBV2 to TRBJ2-5, with 8 bases fitting TRBD2. Germline V lookup: CDR1 SNHLY, CDR2 FYNNEI. After removal of 7 bases from V and 4 bases from J, the junction contained 5 bases not matched to a gene. This CDR3 spans 13 amino acids. The CDR3 reads CASTGLASETQYF. CDR3 bases: TGTGCCAGCACTGGACTAGCCTCAGAGACCCAGTACTTC.

Concerning this clone: Being one base from a much bigger clone, this may be a read error. Other DNA sequences from this sample encode an identical CDR3 as well. The V gene is TRBV7-3, the J gene TRBJ2-3; D might be TRBD1 or TRBD2, each matching 5 bases. The V end lost 3 bases, the J end lost 6 bases, and 7 bases lay between the germline ends. The germline V gene encodes CDR1 SGHTA and CDR2 FQGTGA. The CDR3 consists of 12 residues. CDR3 nucleotides: TGTGCCAGCAGCTTCGGGGCCGATACGCAGTATTTT. Its protein product is CASSFGADTQYF.

This sequence joins TRBV5-4 and TRBJ2-3; 8 nucleotides match TRBD2. Germline V gives CDR1 SGHNT, CDR2 YYREEE (reference sequence). The CDR3 extends over 17 amino acids. V was pared by 3 bases and J by 1 base, with 10 bases of the junction left unmatched. The DNA for the CDR3 is TGTGCCAGCAGCTCAGGCCTCGGGAGGGCAGGCACAGATACGCAGTATTTT. The encoded protein is CASSSGLGRAGTDTQYF.

The CDR3 reads CASSLSLADNEQFF. For the CDR3, the DNA is TGTGCCAGCAGCTTATCGCTAGCGGACAATGAGCAGTTCTTC. The chain employs TRBV5-4 and TRBJ2-1, with 7 bases aligning to TRBD2. CDR1 and CDR2 from the germline V gene are SGHNT and YYREEE (reference sequence). This CDR3 has 14 residues. V dropped 2 bases and J dropped 5; count of bases not matched to a gene: 4.

This clone was counted only a few times. CDR3 bases: TGTGCCAGCAGTGTAGCGTTAAGGGGCTACGAGCAGTACTTC. This translates into CASSVALRGYEQYF. The chain is built from TRBV2 and TRBJ2-7, with D possibly called TRBD1 or TRBD2 (5 bases each). V shed 4 bases and J shed 3 bases, with 13 bases lying between them. The CDR3 is 14 amino acids. CDR1 SNHLY and CDR2 FYNNEI come from the germline V gene. Combining the CDR3 with reference TRBV2 and TRBJ2-7 gives the whole variable domain EPEVTQTPSHQVTQMGQEVILRCVPISNHLYFYWYRQILGQKVEFLVSFYNNEISEKSEIFDDQFSVERPDGSNFTLKIRSTKLEDSAMYFCASSVALRGYEQYFGPGTRLTVT.

The CDR3 DNA sequence: TGTGCCACCCGACTAGCGGGAGTACAGGGCCGGGAGCTGTTTTTT. It codes for CATRLAGVQGRELFF. The chain employs TRBV28 and TRBJ2-2; 12 bases are shared with TRBD2. V shed 10 bases and J 9 bases; nucleotides not matched to a gene: 12. CDR1 and CDR2 from the germline V gene are MDHEN and SYDVKM. This CDR3 comprises 15 residues.

The chain uses TRBV10-3 and TRBJ2-2; 12 bases are a match to TRBD2. CDR3 size: 19 residues. Germline trimming cut 0 bases from V and 3 bases from J; bases unmatched to any gene: 8. Germline assignment: CDR1 ENHRY and CDR2 SYGVKD. The chain's CDR3 is CAISESILAGGRDTGELFF. CDR3 in DNA: TGTGCCATCAGTGAGTCGATACTAGCGGGAGGCCGGGACACCGGGGAGCTGTTTTTT.

The rearrangement links TRBV19 to TRBJ2-2, with TRBD1 matching over 8 bases. V shed 1 base and J 4 bases; nucleotides not matched to a gene: 11. Looked up from germline, CDR1 is LNHDA and CDR2 is SQIVND (reference sequence). This CDR3 contains 18 residues. CDR3 protein: CASSIAPPRTGSTGELFF. The CDR3 DNA reads as TGTGCCAGTAGTATAGCCCCCCCTAGGACAGGGAGCACCGGGGAGCTGTTTTTT.

V gene TRBV7-2 combines with J gene TRBJ2-3, with D unclear. This CDR3 is 15 amino acids long. The germline V gene has CDR1 SGHTA and CDR2 FQGNSA. Trimming took 0 bases from V and 4 from J, leaving 11 bases between them. Here the CDR3 DNA reads TGTGCCAGCAGCTTAGCGATTCTAGGGTCAGATACGCAGTATTTT. Translating it yields CASSLAILGSDTQYF.

V is TRBV2 and J is TRBJ1-5, with D tentatively TRBD1 (5 bases). Trimming left V 3 bases short and J 5 bases short, with 17 bases between. The CDR3 has 16 amino acids. Per germline, CDR1 SNHLY and CDR2 FYNNEI. The CDR3 region has the DNA TGTGCCAGCAGTGATACAGGTTTGAGGTCGGATCAGCCCCAGCATTTT. Translation gives CASSDTGLRSDQPQHF.

This clone was picked up a small number of times. This sample also contains other DNA sequences that code for the same CDR3. The V gene is TRBV20-1, the J gene TRBJ1-1; D not resolved. The CDR3 length is 8 residues. The germline V gene encodes CDR1 DFQATT and CDR2 SNEGSKA (reference sequence). The V end was cut by 0 bases, the J end by 10 bases, with 0 bases between. The CDR3 region has the DNA TGCAGTGCTAGAGAAGCTTTCTTT. This encodes CSAREAFF.

This clone appeared a single time. J is TRBJ2-5 and V is TRBV28; D not resolved. The CDR3 is 13 amino acids. Trimming removed 5 bases at V and 5 bases at J, with 12 bases between. Germline-derived CDR1 and CDR2 are MDHEN and SYDVKM. This CDR3 reads CASSPIKEETQYF. CDR3 bases: TGTGCCAGCAGTCCAATTAAGGAGGAGACCCAGTACTTC.

The V gene is TRBV6-5, the J gene TRBJ2-5; a possible D gene is TRBD1 (6 bases). V gave up 6 bases and J gave up 5 bases, with 10 bases separating them. The CDR3 is 12 residues long. CDR1 is MNHEY, CDR2 SVGAGI, per germline. The CDR3 DNA reads as TGTGCCAGCAGACAGGGAGCGGAGACCCAGTACTTC. Protein product: CASRQGAETQYF.

This clone was recorded once. The rearrangement joins TRBV5-4 to TRBJ1-4; D remains unclear. Germline V gives CDR1 SGHNT, CDR2 YYREEE (reference sequence). The ends were cut back, 3 bases at V and 8 bases at J, with 14 bases in the middle. This CDR3 has 14 amino acids. The CDR3 nucleotides read TGTGCCAGCAGCTACCCCGGCGGGCAAGAAAAACTGTTTTTT. Amino acid sequence: CASSYPGGQEKLFF.

The chain combines TRBV6-6 with TRBJ2-1, with D possibly TRBD2 on 5 matching bases. V lost 5 bases to trimming and J lost 8 bases, with 10 bases between them. Germline V gives CDR1 MNHNY, CDR2 SVGAGI (reference sequence). The CDR3 covers 12 residues. Here the CDR3 DNA reads TGTGCCAGCAGTGGAGAGGGCTATGAGCAGTTCTTC. Its translation: CASSGEGYEQFF.

This clone was seen more than once but under ten times. The chain uses TRBV30 and TRBJ1-2; maybe TRBD1 (5 bases). The CDR3 consists of 13 residues. The V and J ends lost 3 bases and 8 bases respectively, with 16 bases between them. The germline CDR1 and CDR2 sequences are GTSNPN and SVGIG (reference sequence). The CDR3 spells CAWSLQGVSGYTF. As DNA, the CDR3 is TGTGCCTGGAGCTTGCAGGGTGTATCCGGCTACACCTTC.

This chain links TRBV5-1 with TRBJ1-3; no clear D gene. Germline-derived CDR1 and CDR2 are SGHRS and YFSETQ. With 0 bases removed from V and 4 bases from J, the gap between germline ends came to 14 bases. The CDR3 has 16 amino acids. Here the CDR3 reads CASSLESLLRGNTIYF. The CDR3 DNA reads as TGCGCCAGCAGCTTGGAAAGCCTGCTGAGGGGAAACACCATATATTTT.

The chain carries TRBV7-3 and TRBJ2-3; 16 bases are a match to TRBD2. The germline V gene encodes CDR1 SGHTA and CDR2 FQGTGA. Germline trimming cut 5 bases from V and 0 bases from J; bases unmatched to any gene: 14. This CDR3 spans 21 amino acids. CDR3 region: CASSPRPGLAGGPGSTDTQYF. CDR3 coding DNA: TGTGCCAGCAGCCCCCGTCCGGGACTAGCGGGAGGGCCTGGCAGCACAGATACGCAGTATTTT.

The chain combines TRBV27 with TRBJ2-3; D gene uncertain. This CDR3 is built from 16 residues. Trimming cost V 1 base and J 0 bases, with 11 bases left between them. Per the germline V gene, CDR1 is MNHEY and CDR2 is SMNVEV (reference sequence). As DNA, the CDR3 is TGTGCCAGCAGTTTATTTGGTCCTACGAGCACAGATACGCAGTATTTT. Translation gives CASSLFGPTSTDTQYF.

The rearrangement joins TRBV28 to TRBJ1-4; TRBD1 agrees at 10 bases. The ends lost 10 bases at V and 4 bases at J; junction bases unmatched: 3. The CDR3 spans 13 residues. Germline V CDR1 and CDR2: MDHEN, SYDVKM. CDR3 region: CATGTGDNEKLFF. The CDR3 region has the DNA TGTGCCACCGGGACAGGGGATAATGAAAAACTGTTTTTT.

The chain joins TRBV30 to TRBJ2-3; tentatively, D is TRBD1 or TRBD2 (5 bases each). Per the germline V gene, CDR1 is GTSNPN and CDR2 is SVGIG (reference sequence). This CDR3 spans 13 amino acids. Trimming pared 5 bases from V and 5 bases from J, leaving 14 bases between. CDR3 bases: TGTGCCTGGGGGGGAAGAGTAGGAGATACGCAGTATTTT. Translation gives CAWGGRVGDTQYF.

The V gene is TRBV10-1, the J gene TRBJ2-3; D may be TRBD2 (6 bases). The CDR3 is 15 residues long. Germline CDR1 WNHNN, CDR2 SYGVQD (reference sequence). The V and J ends lost 8 bases and 0 bases respectively, with 15 bases between them. This CDR3 is CASGSGETSTDTQYF. The CDR3 bases are TGCGCCAGCGGCTCGGGGGAGACTAGCACAGATACGCAGTATTTT.

V and J are TRBV5-1 and TRBJ2-7, with TRBD2 matching 12 bases. Per the germline V gene, CDR1 is SGHRS and CDR2 is YFSETQ. This CDR3 spans 15 amino acids. After removal of 3 bases from V and 5 bases from J, the junction contained 6 bases not matched to a gene. The CDR3 region is CASSSGLAGPNEQYF. The CDR3 DNA is TGCGCCAGCAGCTCTGGACTAGCGGGACCCAACGAGCAGTACTTC.

V and J are TRBV5-1 and TRBJ2-5; TRBD2 might be the D (6 bases). The CDR3 covers 13 residues. CDR1 and CDR2 from the germline V gene are SGHRS and YFSETQ. The V and J ends lost 1 base and 5 bases respectively, with 9 bases between them. The CDR3 loop is CASSLSGRETQYF. CDR3 bases: TGCGCCAGCAGCTTGTCAGGGAGGGAGACCCAGTACTTC.

The rearrangement links TRBV4-1 to TRBJ2-7; 10 bases line up with TRBD2. V was clipped by 2 bases and J by 1 base; unmatched bases: 5. This CDR3 is 16 amino acids long. Germline V gene data show CDR1 as MGHRA and CDR2 as YSYEKL. CDR3 DNA: TGCGCCAGCAGCCAACCTCTAGCGGGAGAATCCTACGAGCAGTACTTC. Its protein product is CASSQPLAGESYEQYF.